Each of the 11 T cell receptor beta chains below was sequenced from the same sample in a study of T cells in Graves' hyperthyroidism and ophthalmopathy. There were TCR beta CDR3 regions amplified from RNA transcripts. The HTBI primer set drove a first-round RT-PCR of the TCR CDR3. TCRdb independently ran MiXCR on the multiplex PCR reads; one entry per CDR3 protein. Of 750,000 to 900,000 distinct CDR3 sequences listed, roughly 37% are singletons. Sequencing input: blood. The source of these receptors is a man aged 18 to 29 with Graves' hyperthyroidism.

In its sample, this clonotype was seen many times. V and J are TRBV5-1 and TRBJ1-6; D is unresolved. CDR1 SGHRS and CDR2 YFSETQ come from the germline V gene. The CDR3 is made up of 14 amino acids. The V gene lost 0 bases and the J gene lost 7 bases, with 8 bases spanning the gap. This CDR3 is CASSLEGLNSPLHF. The DNA for the CDR3 is TGCGCCAGCAGCTTGGAGGGTTTGAATTCACCCCTCCACTTT.

In regard to this clonotype: No conserved phenylalanine or tryptophan is present at the end of the CDR3, so a read error is the likely explanation. No DNA is shown, since the ends of the CDR3 on it are uncertain; the CDR3 is the one TCRdb lists. This sequence joins TRBV5-2 and TRBJ1-2. TRBV5-2 is classified as a pseudogene. The CDR3 sequence runs 12 residues, both termini included. The CDR3 region is CASNLGGYGYTL.

The CDR3 region is CASNGQLSYTF. CDR3 DNA sequence: TGTGCCAGCAACGGACAGTTGAGCTACACCTTC. V gene TRBV2 combines with J gene TRBJ1-2, with a tentative D call TRBD1 (6 bases). V lost 7 bases and J lost 9, with 12 bases in between. The CDR3 sequence is 11 residues long. Per the germline V gene, CDR1 is SNHLY and CDR2 is FYNNEI. The variable domain in full, completed from reference TRBV2 and TRBJ1-2, reads EPEVTQTPSHQVTQMGQEVILRCVPISNHLYFYWYRQILGQKVEFLVSFYNNEISEKSEIFDDQFSVERPDGSNFTLKIRSTKLEDSAMYFCASNGQLSYTFGSGTRLTVV.

The CDR3 region is CSAGQGPDTQYF. DNA for the CDR3: TGCAGCGCCGGACAGGGACCAGATACGCAGTATTTT. This chain connects TRBV29-1 to TRBJ2-3; 8 bases align to TRBD1. This CDR3 region has 12 residues. The germline gives CDR1 SQVTM, CDR2 ANQGSEA. V was clipped by 7 bases and J by 4 bases; unmatched bases: 4.

On this clonotype: Sequence at one end of the junction differs from germline and may be a read error. DNA for the CDR3: TGTGCCAGCAGTTACGAGGGGATGAGCAATCAGCCCCAGCATTTT. This codes for CASSYEGMSNQPQHF. The chain recombines TRBV10-3 with TRBJ1-5; TRBD1 might be the D (5 bases). The length of the CDR3 is 15 residues. Germline V gene sequence: CDR1 ENHRY, CDR2 SYGVKD.

The chain employs TRBV4-3 and TRBJ1-5; D unresolved. V lost 1 base to trimming and J lost 15 bases, with 10 bases between them. The CDR3 is made up of 11 amino acids. The germline V gene has CDR1 LGHNA and CDR2 YSLEER. For the CDR3, the DNA is TGCGCCAGCAGCCAAGGCCGGGAAATGCATTTT. Translated: CASSQGREMHF.

The V gene is TRBV12-3 or TRBV12-4, the J gene TRBJ2-2, with 7 bases lining up with TRBD2. CDR3 length: 14 residues. V shed 10 bases, J shed 7 bases, and the junction held 12 bases outside the gene matches. The CDR3 DNA reads TGTGCCATCCCTCGGGGGGAGTCAATCGGGGAGCTGTTTTTT. Translated: CAIPRGESIGELFF.

The V call is TRBV5-8, the J call TRBJ2-2; 7 positions agree with TRBD2. V dropped 4 bases and J dropped 6; count of bases not matched to a gene: 9. The CDR3 length is 15 residues. CDR1 and CDR2 (germline): SGHTS, YDEGEE. CDR3 region: CASSPASGGAGELFF. In DNA, the CDR3 is TGTGCCAGCAGCCCGGCCTCTGGGGGGGCCGGGGAGCTGTTTTTT.

This clonotype was detected only once. Since a much larger clone is just one base distant, this may be a read error. The chain uses TRBV9 and TRBJ1-4; D call uncertain. This CDR3 is 15 amino acids long. The V and J ends lost 0 bases and 6 bases respectively, with 12 bases between them. Germline CDR1 reads SGDLS; CDR2 reads YYNGEE. Here the CDR3 reads CASSVEGKRDEKLFF. DNA of the CDR3: TGTGCCAGCAGCGTAGAGGGAAAACGAGATGAAAAACTGTTTTTT.

V and J are TRBV19 and TRBJ1-1; possible D gene TRBD1, 5 bases. V was pared by 3 bases and J by 1 base, with 15 bases between. The CDR3 is made up of 16 amino acids. In germline, CDR1 is LNHDA, CDR2 SQIVND (reference sequence). The CDR3 DNA reads TGTGCCAGTAGTATCCCGGGACCGTGGCGGAACACTGAAGCTTTCTTT. Translating it yields CASSIPGPWRNTEAFF.

The chain carries TRBV6-6 and TRBJ2-7; 8 nucleotides agree with TRBD1. CDR1 MNHNY and CDR2 SVGAGI come from the germline V gene (reference sequence). There are 13 residues in the CDR3. V dropped 7 bases and J dropped 5; count of bases not matched to a gene: 7. The CDR3 DNA sequence: TGTGCCAGCACCCGGACAGGGACCCACGAGCAGTACTTC. This codes for CASTRTGTHEQYF.